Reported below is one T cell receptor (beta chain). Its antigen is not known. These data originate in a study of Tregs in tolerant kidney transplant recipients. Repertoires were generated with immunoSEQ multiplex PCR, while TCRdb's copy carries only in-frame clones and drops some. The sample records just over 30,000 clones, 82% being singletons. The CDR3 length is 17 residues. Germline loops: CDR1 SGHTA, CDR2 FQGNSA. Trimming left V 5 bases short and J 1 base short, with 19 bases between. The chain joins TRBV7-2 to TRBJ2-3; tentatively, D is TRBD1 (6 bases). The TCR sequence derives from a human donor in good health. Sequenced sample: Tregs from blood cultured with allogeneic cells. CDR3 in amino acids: CASSPPPGHLGTDTQYF. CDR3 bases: TGTGCCAGCAGCCCCCCCCCGGGACACCTTGGCACAGATACGCAGTATTTT. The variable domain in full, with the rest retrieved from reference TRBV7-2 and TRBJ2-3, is GAGVSQSPSNKVTEKGKDVELRCDPISGHTALYWYRQSLGQGLEFLIYFQGNSAPDKSGLPSDRFSAERTGGSVSTLTIQRTQQEDSAVYLCASSPPPGHLGTDTQYFGPGTRLTVL.